The clone carrying this T cell receptor (beta chain) showed up just a few times. What it binds is not known. Thyroid ultrasound and orbital computed tomography, with clinical symptoms and serum thyroxine and TRAb, informed diagnoses. Before ophthalmopathy appeared, progressors gave blood at initial hyperthyroidism diagnosis. Out of roughly 10 ml of fresh peripheral blood came the PBMCs. The length of the CDR3 is 13 residues. V lost 8 bases, J lost 4 bases, and 4 bases stayed unmatched. Germline V gives CDR1 ENHRY, CDR2 SYGVKD. The sample comes from a study of T cells in Graves' hyperthyroidism and ophthalmopathy. General study findings and limits: Ophthalmopathy, as predicted by the model, came a median roughly 6.3 months after the prediction.

TCR beta CDR3 sequences were amplified from RNA transcripts. Primed by the HTBI set, a first-round RT-PCR was run on the TCR CDR3. A single record per CDR3 protein comes from TCRdb applying MiXCR to the multiplex PCR reads. The sample comprises fewer than 200,000 distinct CDR3 sequences, around 8.9% of which are singletons, and roughly 23% rests with the top ten. This chain connects TRBV10-3 to TRBJ2-3; 9 bases fit TRBD2. Sequencing was done on a sample of blood. This TCR was sampled from a woman younger than 30 with Graves' hyperthyroidism that later progressed to Graves' ophthalmopathy. Here the CDR3 DNA reads TGTGCCATCGGGCGGGAGGGTTCAGATACGCAGTATTTT. Residues: CAIGREGSDTQYF.